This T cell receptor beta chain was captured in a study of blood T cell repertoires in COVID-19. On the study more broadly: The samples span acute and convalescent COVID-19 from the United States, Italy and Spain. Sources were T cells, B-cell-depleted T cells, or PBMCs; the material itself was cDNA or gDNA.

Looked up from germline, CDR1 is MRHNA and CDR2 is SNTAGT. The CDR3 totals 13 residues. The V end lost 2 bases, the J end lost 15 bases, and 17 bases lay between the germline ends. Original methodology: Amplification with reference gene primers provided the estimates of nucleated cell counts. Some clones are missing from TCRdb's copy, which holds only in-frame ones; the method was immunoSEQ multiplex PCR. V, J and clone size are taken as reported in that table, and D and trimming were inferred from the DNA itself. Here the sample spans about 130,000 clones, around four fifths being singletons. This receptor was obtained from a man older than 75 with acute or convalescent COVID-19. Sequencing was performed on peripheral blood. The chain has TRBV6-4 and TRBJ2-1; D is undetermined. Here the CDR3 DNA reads TGTGCCAGCAGTGACGAAGGAAGGTCAGGAAGGTTCTTC. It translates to CASSDEGRSGRFF.